Listed here are 16 T cell receptor beta chains from one sample, sequenced in a study of blood T cell repertoires in COVID-19. Assay: immunoSEQ multiplex PCR; the TCRdb copy retains only in-frame clones and omits some. The sample records about 200,000 clones, about 80% being singletons. Sequencing input: peripheral blood. These receptors were collected from a human donor with acute or convalescent COVID-19. The donor label of this sample is uncertain.

This chain joins TRBV6-5 and TRBJ1-5; D is possibly TRBD1 (6 bases). This CDR3 contains 13 residues. Looked up from germline, CDR1 is MNHEY and CDR2 is SVGAGI. The ends were cut back, 7 bases at V and 3 bases at J, with 10 bases in the middle. CDR3 bases: TGTGCCAGCAACGGACAGAACAATCAGCCCCAGCATTTT. Its protein product is CASNGQNNQPQHF.

This chain uses TRBV5-1 with TRBJ2-1; TRBD2 matches at 12 bases. CDR3 length equals 16 residues. V shed 4 bases, J shed 10 bases, and the junction held 12 bases outside the gene matches. Per germline, CDR1 SGHRS and CDR2 YFSETQ. The chain's CDR3 is CASSDRASGRAREQFF. The CDR3 DNA reads as TGCGCCAGCAGCGATAGGGCTAGCGGGAGGGCACGGGAGCAGTTCTTC.

This chain joins TRBV7-2 and TRBJ2-3; D gene uncertain. The V gene's germline CDR1 is SGHTA and CDR2 FQGNSA. CDR3 length: 14 amino acids. V lost 0 bases and J 1 base, leaving 5 bases between the germline ends. The DNA for the CDR3 is TGTGCCAGCAGCTTAGCACCAGGCACAGATACGCAGTATTTT. Its protein is CASSLAPGTDTQYF.

The chain has TRBV27 and TRBJ1-5; 8 bases line up with TRBD1. V trimming: 8 bases; J trimming: 4 bases; junction bases outside the gene matches: 1. From germline, CDR1 is MNHEY and CDR2 SMNVEV (reference sequence). The CDR3 has 12 amino acids. CDR3 residues: CASGDRNQPQHF. DNA of the CDR3: TGTGCCAGCGGGGACAGGAATCAGCCCCAGCATTTT.

This clone was seen only a few times. The V call is TRBV29-1, the J call TRBJ2-1; 13 bases line up with TRBD2. With 7 bases clipped from V and 5 bases from J, the junction kept 2 bases outside the gene matches. CDR1 is SQVTM, CDR2 ANQGSEA, per germline. The CDR3 has 13 amino acids. This chain's CDR3 is CSGGLAGNNEQFF. CDR3 nucleotide sequence: TGCAGCGGGGGACTAGCGGGAAACAATGAGCAGTTCTTC.

This clone was picked up one time. The chain carries TRBV10-3 and TRBJ2-7; weak D call: TRBD2 (6 bases). This CDR3 comprises 13 residues. CDR1 and CDR2 (germline): ENHRY, SYGVKD. V was trimmed by 6 bases and J by 2 bases, leaving 11 bases between them. CDR3 coding DNA: TGTGCCATCAGCGGCCGCGGGACCTACGAGCAGTACTTC. This encodes CAISGRGTYEQYF.

The chain combines TRBV11-3 with TRBJ2-1; 12 positions agree with TRBD2. With 5 bases clipped from V and 7 bases from J, the junction kept 6 bases outside the gene matches. CDR3 length: 15 amino acids. The germline V gene has CDR1 SGHNT and CDR2 YENEEA. The CDR3 here is CASSTRLAGANEQFF. The CDR3 DNA is TGTGCCAGCAGCACACGACTAGCGGGAGCGAATGAGCAGTTCTTC.

The CDR3 protein is CASSVGAGGGETQYF. The DNA of the CDR3 is TGTGCCAGCAGCGTAGGAGCGGGAGGGGGAGAAACGCAGTATTTT. The chain has TRBV9 and TRBJ2-3; 10 bases agree with TRBD2. Trimming at V came to 0 bases and at J to 9 bases, leaving 7 bases not matched to a gene. CDR1 SGDLS and CDR2 YYNGEE come from the germline V gene. This CDR3 comprises 15 residues.

The chain combines TRBV30 with TRBJ1-4, with D unresolved. From germline, CDR1 is GTSNPN and CDR2 SVGIG (reference sequence). The germline V and J ends were trimmed by 3 bases and 5 bases, with 7 bases remaining between them. The CDR3 runs 12 residues. The CDR3 bases are TGTGCCTGGAGCCAGTTAAATGAAAAACTGTTTTTT. Amino acids: CAWSQLNEKLFF. Complete variable domain (other parts from reference TRBV30 and TRBJ1-4): SQTIHQWPATLVQPVGSPLSLECTVEGTSNPNLYWYRQAAGRGLQLLFYSVGIGQISSEVPQNLSASRPQDRQFILSSKKLLLSDSGFYLCAWSQLNEKLFFGSGTQLSVL.

The genes are TRBV19 and TRBJ2-1, with 10 bases aligning to TRBD2. The J segment lost 5 bases and the V segment lost 3 bases, leaving 7 bases of the junction unmatched. The CDR3 has 16 amino acids. Per the germline V gene, CDR1 is LNHDA and CDR2 is SQIVND (reference sequence). The CDR3 protein is CASSIRGTSVHNEQFF. DNA of the CDR3: TGTGCCAGTAGTATCCGGGGGACTAGCGTTCACAATGAGCAGTTCTTC.

This clone has just a few counts. The chain uses TRBV5-4 and TRBJ2-7; 8 bases are shared with TRBD1. V lost 4 bases and J lost 2; bases outside the gene matches: 5. Germline CDR1 is SGHNT and CDR2 is YYREEE (reference sequence). CDR3 length: 14 residues. CDR3 coding DNA: TGTGCCAGCAGCGCTCGGACAGGGACCTACGAGCAGTACTTC. As protein: CASSARTGTYEQYF.

The chain combines TRBV10-3 with TRBJ2-7; 7 bases are shared with TRBD1. Germline V gives CDR1 ENHRY, CDR2 SYGVKD. After removal of 0 bases from V and 5 bases from J, the junction contained 4 bases not matched to a gene. This CDR3 is built from 14 residues. Here the CDR3 DNA reads TGTGCCATCAGTGAGTCGGTAGGGGGCGACGAGCAGTACTTC. It codes for CAISESVGGDEQYF.

The chain links TRBV4-1 to TRBJ2-1; 11 nucleotides align to TRBD2. Germline V gene lookup returns CDR1 MGHRA and CDR2 YSYEKL. CDR3 length equals 17 residues. With V trimmed by 2 bases and J by 7 bases, 10 bases remained unmatched. Written as DNA, the CDR3 is TGCGCCAGCAGCCAACCTTCCACTAGCGGGAGTTGGAATGAGCAGTTCTTC. As protein: CASSQPSTSGSWNEQFF.

The chain employs TRBV28 and TRBJ2-1, with 10 bases identical to TRBD1. J lost 10 bases, V lost 2 bases, and 11 bases had no gene match. CDR3 length equals 16 residues. Germline V gene lookup returns CDR1 MDHEN and CDR2 SYDVKM. The CDR3 coding sequence is TGTGCCAGCAGTTTAACGCCGGGACAGGGGCCCGGGGAGCAGTTCTTC. It codes for CASSLTPGQGPGEQFF.

The chain is built from TRBV11-2 and TRBJ1-6; 7 nucleotides agree with TRBD1. The germline V gene has CDR1 SGHAT and CDR2 FQNNGV. The CDR3 length is 15 residues. The V and J ends lost 5 bases and 2 bases, in that order; junction bases with no gene match: 3. The CDR3: CASSIGTAYNSPLHF. The CDR3 DNA reads as TGTGCCAGCAGCATCGGGACAGCCTATAATTCACCCCTCCACTTT.

This chain connects TRBV28 to TRBJ1-6; D is unresolved. Trimming cost V 5 bases and J 3 bases, with 14 bases left between them. The CDR3 covers 16 residues. Germline V CDR1 and CDR2: MDHEN, SYDVKM. CDR3 nucleotides: TGTGCCAGCAGTGCCACCCGGGTCCTCTATAATTCACCCCTCCACTTT. The encoded protein is CASSATRVLYNSPLHF. The full variable domain, in which reference TRBV28 and TRBJ1-6 provide the parts outside the CDR3, is DVKVTQSSRYLVKRTGEKVFLECVQDMDHENMFWYRQDPGLGLRLIYFSYDVKMKEKGDIPEGYSVSREKKERFSLILESASTNQTSMYLCASSATRVLYNSPLHFGNGTRLTVT.